This note documents a single T cell receptor (beta chain) sequence. Its antigen specificity is not known. There are no base qualities to consult, and no much larger clone falls within one base. Library generation was performed with 5' RACE. Sequencing instrument: Illumina HiSeq 2500. A second PCR of about 6 to 12 cycles was performed with a sample-barcoded 5' primer and a J-beta primer mix. A template-switch 5' adaptor carrying 12 random nucleotides introduced a unique molecular identifier onto each TCR beta cDNA molecule. Each sample yielded at least 2.5 million CDR3-containing paired-end reads. All of the RNA was converted into first-strand cDNA using the Mint cDNA synthesis kit, with a TRBC-specific oligonucleotide serving as the primer. Following uracil-DNA glycosylase treatment, all cDNA underwent a first 18-cycle PCR with the universal primers M1SS and BC2_uni_R. In the paper's pipeline: For normalization, 1 million high-quality reads were randomly selected from each sample, with every read carrying a distinct molecular identifier. Reads with shared molecular identifiers were discarded instead of being binned into consensus sequences. MiTCR, with a Q25 quality threshold and the strictest error-elimination algorithm, was used for CDR3 identification, clonotype clustering and error correction. A nonparametric unseen species model with Euler transformation was used to estimate lower-bound total TCR beta diversity. TCRdb passed the public sequencing reads through fastp at Q25 and MiXCR, retaining productive beta sequences. Each CDR3 protein appears once, grouped with its most common genes and DNA. It is TCRdb's table, rather than the study itself, that gives the V and J calls and clone size. This sample is represented by 800,000 or so distinct CDR3 sequences; 35% to 50% of them were singletons. The ten largest account for less than 20% of the sample.

The donors were roughly 38 Caucasian individuals from Russia, aged roughly 6 to 90 years, who were systemically healthy. Each donor gave ten milliliters of peripheral blood, collected into EDTA-treated Vacutainer tubes. Ficoll-Paque density-gradient centrifugation was used to isolate PBMCs, with at least 6 million obtained per sample. Trizol reagent was used to extract total RNA from PBMCs, with at least 5 micrograms per sample. Naive CD45RAhigh/CD27high T cell percentages were measured by flow cytometry on a PBMC aliquot from every donor. From a lookup of the germline V gene (reference sequence), CDR1 and CDR2 are MNHNY and SVGAGI. The CDR3 numbers 13 residues from cysteine through phenylalanine. Just CDR3 DNA is preserved here, 39 bases in frame from base 1. V loses 4 bases, J loses 6 bases, and the germline ends lie 12 bases apart. The record originates from a study of blood T cells in healthy people across ages (dated by TCRdb to 2014 to 2015). Regarding the study in general: Template switching captured roughly one uniquely barcoded TCR beta cDNA molecule per two T cells in model experiments. Using the same blood draw, the study looked at two additional independent replicas of 1 million unique cDNA reads for two donors, one aged 18 to 29 and the other aged 80 or older. Donors were grouped into four age groups: young (average approximately 16 years), middle-aged (about 40), aged (over 55) and long-lived (around 82). The study measured age-related changes in TCR beta repertoire diversity using deep sequencing normalized with unique cDNA molecular identifiers. To avoid experimental bias, donors of different ages were distributed randomly across sequencing lanes. General findings and caveats noted by the study authors: Observed TCR beta diversity per million T cells fell roughly linearly with age, and a significant reduction was already apparent by age around 40. Compared with the aged group, more naive CD4+ T cells, fewer expanded clones and increased TCR diversity were shown by the long-lived group, suggesting age selection. Total diversity estimates from one million sequenced T cells were considered lower bounds and underestimates. A strong correlation was found between observed TCR beta diversity and the percentage of naive T cells measured by flow cytometry. Because profiling used bulk unsorted PBMCs, naive and antigen-experienced compartments could not be compared conclusively. Donor CMV infection status was unknown, potentially confounding age-related changes in expanded clonotypes.

The origin of this receptor is an elderly man in good health. Material for sequencing was blood. The sequence links TRBV6-6 to TRBJ2-5; 5 matching bases give a weak D call of TRBD2. The sequence in DNA is TGTGCCAGCAGTTCACCGGGGAGTCAGACCCAGTACTTC. Translated, this gives CASSSPGSQTQYF.